This T cell receptor beta chain was identified during a study of cytomegalovirus exposure and HLA in healthy donors. CDR1 and CDR2 from the germline V gene are MNHEY and SVGAGI. Trimming at V came to 6 bases and at J to 0 bases, leaving 4 bases not matched to a gene. The CDR3 is made up of 15 amino acids. PCR employed 60 Vbeta and 13 Jbeta primers. Assay used: immunoSEQ multiplex PCR; TCRdb lists only in-frame clones, some missing. The sample consists of about 220,000 clones, about four fifths of them appearing once. The receptor's source is a man in his forties in good health and CMV-seropositive. The chain combines TRBV6-5 with TRBJ2-7, with TRBD1 matching over 11 bases. The sequenced sample consisted of PBMCs. The CDR3 nucleotides read TGTGCCAGCAGCCCCGGGACAGGGGGCTCCTACGAGCAGTACTTC. It is translated as CASSPGTGGSYEQYF.